This T cell receptor beta chain originates from a study of blood T cell repertoires in COVID-19. Across the whole study: Italy, Spain and the United States were the sources of the convalescent and acute COVID-19 samples.

Methods used by the authors: Estimates of nucleated cell counts were drawn from the amplification of reference gene primers. Generated by immunoSEQ multiplex PCR, the TCRdb table keeps only in-frame clones and is missing some. V and J calls and clone size follow that table, whereas D and trimming were derived from the DNA. The repertoire holds about 270,000 clones, approximately 77% seen once, with around 2.9% in the top ten. Trimming removed 5 bases from V and 4 bases from J; junction bases left unmatched: 6. Germline V gives CDR1 MNHEY, CDR2 SMNVEV (reference sequence). This CDR3 comprises 15 residues.

The receptor was derived from a young woman with acute or convalescent COVID-19. Sequencing was done on a sample of peripheral blood. J is TRBJ2-2 and V is TRBV27, with 8 bases that match TRBD1. The CDR3 DNA is TGTGCCAGCAGTCCGAAGACAGGGGCCACCGGGGAGCTGTTTTTT. Protein: CASSPKTGATGELFF.